Presented here are 17 T cell receptor beta chains from one specimen sequenced in a study of T cells in tumors after PD-1 blockade. The assay was immunoSEQ multiplex PCR, and TCRdb's table has in-frame clones only and misses some. The data show roughly 14,000 clones, roughly 80% seen once. Specimen: PBMCs, collected after anti-PD-1 treatment. Receptors were obtained from a human donor with basal cell carcinoma.

This chain links TRBV6-5 with TRBJ1-2, with a possible D match to TRBD1 (5 bases). The CDR3 sequence is 14 residues long. Trimming shortened V by 5 bases and J by 6 bases, and 16 bases separated the two germline ends. Germline V gives CDR1 MNHEY, CDR2 SVGAGI. The CDR3 DNA reads as TGTGCCAGCAGTCCCCTGGGGGGGTTTGATGGCTACACCTTC. This translates into CASSPLGGFDGYTF.

In its sample, this clone was seen a few times. The chain uses TRBV6-1 and TRBJ2-5; 11 bases line up with TRBD2. CDR1 MNHNS and CDR2 SASEGT come from the germline V gene. This CDR3 contains 16 residues. Trimming removed 1 base from V and 0 bases from J; junction bases left unmatched: 1. This CDR3 is CASSEGLAGYQETQYF. CDR3 nucleotides: TGTGCCAGCAGTGAAGGACTAGCGGGGTACCAAGAGACCCAGTACTTC.

This sequence joins TRBV11-2 and TRBJ2-1; 12 bases line up with TRBD2. Germline V gene sequence: CDR1 SGHAT, CDR2 FQNNGV. The CDR3 runs to 17 residues. Unmatched junction bases numbered 4, after V lost 0 bases and J lost 4 bases. CDR3 bases: TGTGCCAGCAGCTTAGAGGCTAGCGGGGGGGCTTACAATGAGCAGTTCTTC. Its protein is CASSLEASGGAYNEQFF.

The chain combines TRBV6-5 with TRBJ1-5, with D possibly being TRBD1 (5 bases). CDR3 size: 13 residues. Between the trimmed V and J ends, which lost 8 bases and 1 base, there was a span of 9 bases. CDR1 and CDR2 from the germline V gene are MNHEY and SVGAGI. The CDR3 protein is CASGGGSNQPQHF. The CDR3 nucleotides are TGTGCCAGCGGGGGGGGAAGCAATCAGCCCCAGCATTTT.

This clone was seen once. CDR3 coding DNA: TGTGCCAGCAGCCCCCTCAGCCGCAGCTCTGGAAACACCATATATTTT. Protein sequence: CASSPLSRSSGNTIYF. J is TRBJ1-3 and V is TRBV13; no firm D call. The CDR3 has 16 residues. Germline V gives CDR1 PRHDT, CDR2 FYEKMQ (reference sequence). Trimming pared 5 bases from V and 0 bases from J, leaving 14 bases between.

V usage is TRBV28 and J usage is TRBJ1-5; TRBD1 aligns across 9 bases. The CDR3 is 20 residues long. From germline, CDR1 is MDHEN and CDR2 SYDVKM. V dropped 5 bases and J dropped 2; count of bases not matched to a gene: 19. This chain's CDR3 is CASSRKPGQGYRLRNQPQHF. Written as DNA, the CDR3 is TGTGCCAGCAGTCGAAAACCGGGACAGGGATACCGTTTACGCAATCAGCCCCAGCATTTT.

The chain couples TRBV15 to TRBJ2-3; D unclear. V lost 3 bases, J lost 5 bases, and 12 bases lay in between. The CDR3 consists of 14 residues. Germline V gene data show CDR1 as LNHNV and CDR2 as YYDKDF (reference sequence). DNA for the CDR3: TGTGCCACCAGCAGCGCGCTAGGGCGAGATACGCAGTATTTT. Translation gives CATSSALGRDTQYF.

The chain uses TRBV7-2 and TRBJ2-7; 10 bases are a match to TRBD2. The J segment lost 0 bases and the V segment lost 2 bases, leaving 7 bases of the junction unmatched. CDR1 is SGHTA, CDR2 FQGNSA, per germline. This CDR3 contains 17 residues. The CDR3 spells CASSLYGSGGPSYEQYF. CDR3 DNA: TGTGCCAGCAGCTTATACGGTAGCGGGGGGCCCTCCTACGAGCAGTACTTC.

This chain joins TRBV28 and TRBJ1-2, with TRBD1 matching over 9 bases. V trimming: 7 bases; J trimming: 0 bases; junction bases outside the gene matches: 3. Germline V gives CDR1 MDHEN, CDR2 SYDVKM. This CDR3 comprises 14 residues. CDR3 in amino acids: CASTTGGSNYGYTF. The CDR3 DNA reads TGTGCCAGCACCACAGGGGGCTCTAACTATGGCTACACCTTC.

This chain connects TRBV6-6 to TRBJ2-5; D not resolved. CDR1 is MNHNY, CDR2 SVGAGI, per germline (reference sequence). The germline V and J ends were trimmed by 0 bases and 8 bases, with 7 bases remaining between them. The CDR3 totals 12 residues. CDR3 DNA sequence: TGTGCCAGCAGTTACTCGGCGTCCACCCAGTACTTC. Translated, it gives CASSYSASTQYF.

This clone is deemed large. V usage is TRBV25-1 and J usage is TRBJ2-1; TRBD2 matches at 8 bases. Germline V gene sequence: CDR1 MGHDK, CDR2 SYGVNS. The CDR3 loop spans 14 amino acids. The trim removed 5 bases at V and 3 bases at J, leaving 3 bases unmatched. Here the CDR3 DNA reads TGTGCCAGCAGTCTAGCGGGTTACTACAATGAGCAGTTCTTC. Translating gives CASSLAGYYNEQFF.

In its sample, this clone was seen a few times. The V call is TRBV19, the J call TRBJ2-2, with TRBD2 matching 12 bases. Unmatched junction bases numbered 0, after V lost 2 bases and J lost 5 bases. Germline lookup yields CDR1 LNHDA and CDR2 SQIVND (reference sequence). The CDR3 contains 15 residues. In DNA form, the CDR3 reads TGTGCCAGTAGTATACTAGCGGGGGGGACCGGGGAGCTGTTTTTT. Its translation is CASSILAGGTGELFF. Supplemented by reference TRBV19 and TRBJ2-2, the full variable domain reads DGGITQSPKYLFRKEGQNVTLSCEQNLNHDAMYWYRQDPGQGLRLIYYSQIVNDFQKGDIAEGYSVSREKKESFPLTVTSAQKNPTAFYLCASSILAGGTGELFFGEGSRLTVL.

This clone was found once. The genes are TRBV15 and TRBJ1-3, with D possibly being TRBD1 (5 bases). Germline V gene data show CDR1 as LNHNV and CDR2 as YYDKDF (reference sequence). V was cut by 6 bases and J by 4 bases, with 13 bases left in between. CDR3 length: 14 residues. In nucleotides, the CDR3 is TGTGCCACCAGTCCCAGGGTTTCCGGAAACACCATATATTTT. It is translated as CATSPRVSGNTIYF.

The chain joins TRBV3-1 (or the pseudogene TRBV3-2) to TRBJ1-2; no clear D. This CDR3 has 16 residues. Germline CDR1 LGHDT, CDR2 YNNKEL (reference sequence). Trimming pared 2 bases from V and 8 bases from J, leaving 21 bases between. The CDR3 sequence: CASSQLERQALEGYTF. CDR3 nucleotide sequence: TGTGCCAGCAGCCAACTCGAACGGCAGGCCCTTGAAGGCTACACCTTC.

The chain is built from TRBV5-4 and TRBJ2-5; 12 bases agree with TRBD2. The length of the CDR3 is 17 residues. Trimming removed 6 bases from V and 3 bases from J; junction bases left unmatched: 12. In germline, CDR1 is SGHNT, CDR2 YYREEE (reference sequence). CDR3 protein: CASTLAGGRAREETQYF. In DNA form, the CDR3 reads TGTGCCAGCACCCTAGCGGGGGGGCGGGCCCGCGAAGAGACCCAGTACTTC.

The J gene is TRBJ2-1, the V gene TRBV20-1; 7 bases line up with TRBD2. This CDR3 has 14 amino acids. V dropped 3 bases and J dropped 3; count of bases not matched to a gene: 5. The V gene's germline CDR1 is DFQATT and CDR2 SNEGSKA (reference sequence). The CDR3 reads CSASQRGNYNEQFF. The CDR3 bases are TGCAGTGCTAGTCAGCGGGGCAACTACAATGAGCAGTTCTTC.

CDR3 in amino acids: CASSKVPYLAGEETQYF. For the CDR3, the DNA is TGTGCCAGCAGCAAAGTTCCATATCTAGCGGGGGAAGAGACCCAGTACTTC. The chain joins TRBV21-1 to TRBJ2-5; the D call of TRBD2 is as the table states it, not checked on the DNA. TRBV21-1 is classified as a pseudogene. CDR3 length: 17 amino acids.